What follows describes a single TCR beta chain. Its antigen is unidentified. The sample belongs to a study of shared clonotypes between healthy human individuals. Study findings and constraints: Exclusively blood specimens were collected; tissue repertoires likely differ. Deeper or shallower sequencing was expected to change how clonotypes are shared among donors.

The CDR3 runs 12 residues. Germline V gene data show CDR1 as SQVTM and CDR2 as ANQGSEA. Trimming took 3 bases from V and 3 from J, leaving 9 bases between them. The table came from immunoSEQ multiplex PCR; TCRdb's copy has only in-frame clones and leaves some out. The table records hundreds of thousands of clones, over 60% of them present only once. Sequenced material: PBMCs. This clonotype originated in a woman between 35 and 50 years old in good health. Some clones in this sample may be carry-over from other donors' samples. The chain recombines TRBV29-1 with TRBJ2-7; tentative D call: TRBD1 (6 bases). The CDR3 protein is CSVDSGHYEQYF. CDR3 bases: TGCAGCGTTGATTCGGGACACTACGAGCAGTACTTC.